This TCR beta chain is drawn from a study of blood T cell repertoires in COVID-19 (dated by TCRdb to about 2020). Notes on the research overall: The collaborator samples originated in the United States, Italy and Spain and spanned the acute and convalescent phases of COVID-19. The prospective study material was composed of cDNA or gDNA derived from T cells, B-cell-depleted T cells, or PBMCs. The repertoires were released in a freely available public database meant as a resource for research on the immune response to SARS-CoV-2. Where available, HLA class I and class II types were obtained from metadata supplied by the sample provider rather than from assay-based typing. The samples were drawn from two sources: the first 160 participants of the ongoing ImmuneRACE study, and some 1,300 subjects contributed by 6 global collaborators. Subjects who had been exposed to COVID-19, were actively infected with it, or had recovered from it provided the deeply sampled blood TCRbeta repertoires that made up the dataset. Sample metadata almost always included a de-identified subject ID, COVID-19 status, age in years and sex. The research as a whole found: How much clinical and demographic metadata was included differed by source and by participant, and the metadata was provided uncurated.

Participants in the prospective study were aged 18 to 89 years, lived in some 24 United States geographic areas, and enrolled through a virtual design. Cohort assignment in the prospective study relied on participant-reported clinical history from a screening survey and a study questionnaire. Recovered participants in ImmuneRACE Cohort 3 were defined by two consecutive negative NP/OP PCR tests, clearance by a healthcare professional, or resolution of symptoms. In the prospective study, mobile phlebotomists collected whole blood, serum and a nasopharyngeal or oropharyngeal swab from each participant. Over an approximately 2-month period, participants in the prospective study had the option of providing additional blood draws and questionnaires. Before DNA extraction, blood samples from the prospective study were shipped at room temperature or frozen. The germline V gene (reference sequence) gives CDR1 as MNHEY and CDR2 as SMNVEV. The junction shows trimming of 3 bases on V and 5 bases on J, and the gene matches do not reach 6 bases of it. The CDR3 measures 14 amino acids from cysteine to phenylalanine. Of the read, only the CDR3 DNA is kept; its 42 bases are in frame from base 1.

Regarding this clone: Its antigen is still unknown. No base quality values were provided; no much bigger clone lies one nucleotide off.

The immunoSEQ Assay, a bias-controlled multiplex PCR, was used to amplify TCRbeta CDR3 regions from genomic DNA. The authors processed their data as follows. The number of nucleated cells in each sample was estimated by amplification of reference gene primers within the assay. To quantify the absolute abundance of each unique TCRbeta CDR3 rearrangement, sequence reads were collapsed and filtered. For each sample, productive Simpson clonality was calculated as the square root of Simpson's diversity index across productive rearrangements. TCRdb holds this immuneACCESS table with in-frame rearrangements only. Some clones are missing; in checked studies, unresolved V genes explain under half, and the rest has no known cause. V and J calls and clone size are given by that table; D and trimming were obtained from the DNA. The sample yields around 390,000 clones; around 87% were counted once. In total, the top ten clones hold approximately 10% of the sample.

This TCR came from a woman aged 50 to 65 who had recovered from COVID-19. This chain joins TRBV27 to TRBJ1-2, and TRBD1 matches 7 of the central bases. Specimen: PBMCs or T cells enriched from blood (not recorded which). At the DNA level, the sequence is TGTGCCAGCAGTTTCGAGGGGGCGGGTTATGGCTACACCTTC. This sequence encodes CASSFEGAGYGYTF.